A selection of T cell receptor beta chains follows, all from one sample in a study of T cell changes during pregnancy in multiple sclerosis. The repertoire was sequenced with immunoSEQ multiplex PCR; TCRdb's copy has only in-frame clones and lacks some. In the table there are 80,000 to 130,000 clones, approximately 94% of which are singletons. Source: peripheral blood, taken before pregnancy. The receptor source for this set is a female donor with multiple sclerosis, enrolled in a pregnancy study. Each CDR3 is given with its conserved first and last residue. D genes are given only for firm matches.

j_call: TRBJ2-5; v_call: TRBV12-5; d_call: -; cdr3_aa: CASGPGYQETQYF; cdr3_nt: TGTGCTAGTGGTCCCGGGTACCAAGAGACCCAGTACTTC
j_call: TRBJ2-5; v_call: TRBV7-2; d_call: TRBD1; cdr3_aa: CASSLGQGQGQETQYF; cdr3_nt: TGTGCCAGCAGCTTAGGGCAGGGACAGGGCCAAGAGACCCAGTACTTC
j_call: TRBJ2-5; v_call: TRBV18; d_call: TRBD1; cdr3_aa: CASSPQGQGGETQYF; cdr3_nt: TGTGCCAGCTCACCACAGGGACAGGGTGGCGAGACCCAGTACTTC
j_call: TRBJ1-1; v_call: TRBV19; d_call: TRBD1; cdr3_aa: CATNRGRNTEAFF; cdr3_nt: TGTGCCACGAACAGGGGGAGGAACACTGAAGCTTTCTTT
j_call: TRBJ2-5; v_call: TRBV5-4; d_call: -; cdr3_aa: CASSFGQGRETQYF; cdr3_nt: TGTGCCAGCAGCTTTGGGCAGGGTCGGGAGACCCAGTACTTC
j_call: TRBJ1-1; v_call: TRBV27; d_call: TRBD1; cdr3_aa: CASTPRTGNTEAFF; cdr3_nt: TGTGCCAGCACCCCCCGGACAGGGAACACTGAAGCTTTCTTT
j_call: TRBJ2-2; v_call: TRBV28; d_call: -; cdr3_aa: CASSLTGLNTGELFF; cdr3_nt: TGTGCCAGCAGTTTAACTGGGCTGAACACCGGGGAGCTGTTTTTT
j_call: TRBJ2-1; v_call: TRBV18; d_call: -; cdr3_aa: CASSPGLYNEQFF; cdr3_nt: TGTGCCAGCTCACCCGGACTTTACAATGAGCAGTTCTTC
j_call: TRBJ2-7; v_call: TRBV4-1; d_call: TRBD1; cdr3_aa: CASTPISGTGGFYEQYF; cdr3_nt: TGCGCCAGCACCCCCATCTCCGGGACAGGGGGATTCTACGAGCAGTACTTC
j_call: TRBJ1-1; v_call: TRBV6-5; d_call: TRBD1; cdr3_aa: CASSPRTGTNTEAFF; cdr3_nt: TGTGCCAGCAGTCCGCGGACAGGGACTAACACTGAAGCTTTCTTT
j_call: TRBJ2-5; v_call: TRBV7-2; d_call: TRBD1; cdr3_aa: CASSSTGGAVETQYF; cdr3_nt: TGTGCCAGCAGCTCAACAGGGGGCGCGGTAGAGACCCAGTACTTC
j_call: TRBJ2-5; v_call: TRBV5-1; d_call: TRBD2; cdr3_aa: CASSSLLLAGGEGETQYF; cdr3_nt: TGCGCCAGCAGCTCCCTATTACTAGCGGGAGGGGAGGGAGAGACCCAGTACTTC
j_call: TRBJ2-5; v_call: TRBV10-1; d_call: TRBD1; cdr3_aa: CASRQQGDGETQYF; cdr3_nt: TGCGCCAGCAGACAACAGGGGGACGGAGAGACCCAGTACTTC
j_call: TRBJ2-2; v_call: TRBV28; d_call: TRBD1; cdr3_aa: CASSLTAAGQGVPGELFF; cdr3_nt: TGTGCCAGCAGTTTGACCGCGGCGGGACAGGGGGTTCCCGGGGAGCTGTTTTTT
j_call: TRBJ2-4; v_call: TRBV2; d_call: -; cdr3_aa: CASSVGVLDQYF; cdr3_nt: TGTGCCAGCAGTGTTGGAGTGCTGGATCAGTACTTC
j_call: TRBJ2-2; v_call: TRBV6-6; d_call: -; cdr3_aa: CASSKTGNTGELFF; cdr3_nt: TGTGCCAGCAGCAAGACAGGGAACACCGGGGAGCTGTTTTTT
j_call: TRBJ2-1; v_call: TRBV9; d_call: TRBD1; cdr3_aa: CASSVLQRGQNEQFF; cdr3_nt: TGTGCCAGCAGCGTACTCCAAAGGGGGCAAAATGAGCAGTTCTTC
j_call: TRBJ2-7; v_call: TRBV10-1; d_call: -; cdr3_aa: CASSDRGKGTSYEQYF; cdr3_nt: TGCGCCAGCAGTGACAGGGGAAAGGGGACGTCCTACGAGCAGTACTTC
j_call: TRBJ1-4; v_call: TRBV11-2; d_call: -; cdr3_aa: CASSLGGLNEKLFF; cdr3_nt: TGTGCCAGCAGCTTAGGGGGGCTTAATGAAAAACTGTTTTTT
j_call: TRBJ1-1; v_call: TRBV9; d_call: -; cdr3_aa: CASSVGMEQEAFF; cdr3_nt: TGTGCCAGCAGCGTAGGAATGGAACAGGAAGCTTTCTTT
j_call: TRBJ2-7; v_call: TRBV29-1; d_call: TRBD2; cdr3_aa: CSAMLAGVSGEQYF; cdr3_nt: TGCAGCGCTATGCTAGCGGGAGTTTCTGGCGAGCAGTACTTC
j_call: TRBJ1-5; v_call: TRBV25-1; d_call: -; cdr3_aa: CASGSEVRGKLSNQPQHF; cdr3_nt: TGTGCCAGCGGCTCAGAGGTGAGGGGGAAGTTGAGCAATCAGCCCCAGCATTTT
j_call: TRBJ1-5; v_call: TRBV29-1; d_call: TRBD1; cdr3_aa: CSATWGTVNQPQHF; cdr3_nt: TGCAGCGCCACATGGGGGACAGTAAATCAGCCCCAGCATTTT
j_call: TRBJ1-4; v_call: TRBV27; d_call: -; cdr3_aa: CASSFSTGAGGEKLFF; cdr3_nt: TGTGCCAGCAGTTTTTCGACAGGCGCAGGTGGGGAAAAACTGTTTTTT
j_call: TRBJ1-5; v_call: TRBV6-4; d_call: TRBD1; cdr3_aa: CASSPEGQTNQPQHF; cdr3_nt: TGTGCCAGCAGTCCCGAGGGACAGACCAATCAGCCCCAGCATTTT
j_call: TRBJ1-2; v_call: TRBV19; d_call: TRBD1; cdr3_aa: CASSTPRQGAGYGYTF; cdr3_nt: TGTGCCAGTAGTACGCCCCGACAGGGGGCAGGCTATGGCTACACCTTC
j_call: TRBJ2-7; v_call: TRBV5-4; d_call: TRBD1; cdr3_aa: CASSLGQGRDEQYF; cdr3_nt: TGTGCCAGCAGCCTGGGACAGGGGAGAGACGAGCAGTACTTC